Listed below are T cell receptor beta chains from one sample, sequenced in a study of cytotoxic CD8 clonotypes in ibrutinib-treated CLL. The table came from immunoSEQ multiplex PCR; TCRdb's copy has only in-frame clones and leaves some out. This sample has approximately 97,000 clones, with 60% to 80% found just once. The source was PBMCs, collected after 24 months of ibrutinib treatment. Receptors were obtained from a human donor with chronic lymphocytic leukemia. CDR3s include the opening cysteine and the closing phenylalanine or tryptophan. Each record gives: clone size, D gene, V gene, J gene, CDR3 DNA, CDR3 protein. D genes are given only for firm matches. Clone size is not always given. Where it is, it says once, few, many or a class for expanded clones.

clone size: NA; D gene: TRBD2; V gene: TRBV27; J gene: TRBJ2-7; CDR3 DNA: TGTGCCAGCAGTTTACTCGCGACTAGCGGGAGCTACGAGCAGTACTTC; CDR3 protein: CASSLLATSGSYEQYF
clone size: NA; D gene: NA; V gene: TRBV28; J gene: TRBJ1-4; CDR3 DNA: TGTGCCAGCAGTTTTTCCAGGACCGAAAAACTGTTTTTT; CDR3 protein: CASSFSRTEKLFF
clone size: few; D gene: TRBD2; V gene: TRBV6-5; J gene: TRBJ2-2; CDR3 DNA: TGTGCCAGCAGTTACGGACTAGCGGGAGGAGGGGAGCTGTTTTTT; CDR3 protein: CASSYGLAGGGELFF
clone size: NA; D gene: TRBD1; V gene: TRBV19; J gene: TRBJ1-3; CDR3 DNA: TGTGCCAGTAGGGGACAGGGTACAGGAAACACCATATATTTT; CDR3 protein: CASRGQGTGNTIYF
clone size: NA; D gene: NA; V gene: TRBV4-2; J gene: TRBJ1-2; CDR3 DNA: TGTGCCAGCAGTCACGGGGCAGGGGTAAACTATGGCTACACCTTC; CDR3 protein: CASSHGAGVNYGYTF
clone size: NA; D gene: NA; V gene: TRBV25-1; J gene: TRBJ2-2; CDR3 DNA: TGTGCCAGCAGTGAGGGCATAAACACCGGGGAGCTGTTTTTT; CDR3 protein: CASSEGINTGELFF
clone size: NA; D gene: NA; V gene: TRBV7-8; J gene: TRBJ1-3; CDR3 DNA: TGTGCCAGCAGCTTGACCACCGGGACCGCGGGACTAAACACCATATATTTT; CDR3 protein: CASSLTTGTAGLNTIYF
clone size: NA; D gene: NA; V gene: TRBV9; J gene: TRBJ1-4; CDR3 DNA: TGTGCCAGCAGCCCGCAGGGGAGGGCTAATGAAAAACTGTTTTTT; CDR3 protein: CASSPQGRANEKLFF
clone size: once; D gene: NA; V gene: TRBV10-3; J gene: TRBJ2-7; CDR3 DNA: TGTGCCATCAGTGATGAGACAAGATTTAAGGCGACCTACGAGCAGTACTTC; CDR3 protein: CAISDETRFKATYEQYF
clone size: NA; D gene: TRBD2; V gene: TRBV4-2; J gene: TRBJ2-3; CDR3 DNA: TGTGCCAGCAGCCAACGGGCTAGCGGGGGTTTAGATACGCAGTATTTT; CDR3 protein: CASSQRASGGLDTQYF
clone size: many; D gene: NA; V gene: TRBV5-4; J gene: TRBJ1-4; CDR3 DNA: TGTGCCAGCAGCTTTGGTCGAGGGTATGAAAAACTGTTTTTT; CDR3 protein: CASSFGRGYEKLFF
clone size: NA; D gene: TRBD2; V gene: TRBV28; J gene: TRBJ2-5; CDR3 DNA: TGTGCCAGCGGACTAGCGGGTGAAGAGACCCAGTACTTC; CDR3 protein: CASGLAGEETQYF
clone size: NA; D gene: NA; V gene: TRBV9; J gene: TRBJ2-1; CDR3 DNA: TGTGCCAGCAGCGTAGAAATTACCCCCAATGAGCAGTTCTTC; CDR3 protein: CASSVEITPNEQFF
clone size: NA; D gene: TRBD1; V gene: TRBV27; J gene: TRBJ1-2; CDR3 DNA: TGTGCCAGCAGTTTAAGGACAGGGGGCAACTATGGCTACACCTTC; CDR3 protein: CASSLRTGGNYGYTF
clone size: NA; D gene: NA; V gene: TRBV6-1; J gene: TRBJ1-5; CDR3 DNA: TGTGCCAGCTCCAATAGCAATCAGCCCCAGCATTTT; CDR3 protein: CASSNSNQPQHF
clone size: many; D gene: TRBD1; V gene: TRBV28; J gene: TRBJ1-5; CDR3 DNA: TGTGCCAGCACAGTCGAGGGACAGATCAATCAGCCCCAGCATTTT; CDR3 protein: CASTVEGQINQPQHF
clone size: NA; D gene: NA; V gene: TRBV5-4; J gene: TRBJ2-1; CDR3 DNA: TGTGCCAGCAGCCCGGCGGGTTACAATGAGCAGTTCTTC; CDR3 protein: CASSPAGYNEQFF
clone size: NA; D gene: NA; V gene: TRBV7-3; J gene: TRBJ1-1; CDR3 DNA: TGTGCCAGCAGCCAAAACCCACCCGGAGGGAACACTGAAGCTTTCTTT; CDR3 protein: CASSQNPPGGNTEAFF
clone size: NA; D gene: NA; V gene: TRBV2; J gene: TRBJ1-1; CDR3 DNA: TGTGCCAGCAGCTTTGAACAGGGTGAGTCGACTGAAGCTTTCTTT; CDR3 protein: CASSFEQGESTEAFF
clone size: NA; D gene: TRBD2; V gene: TRBV27; J gene: TRBJ2-1; CDR3 DNA: TGTGCCACCCGCGGGGGGGCCAACAATGAGCAGTTCTTC; CDR3 protein: CATRGGANNEQFF
clone size: many; D gene: NA; V gene: TRBV28; J gene: TRBJ1-2; CDR3 DNA: TGTGCCAGCAGTTTAGACACCCAGGGTGGCTACACCTTC; CDR3 protein: CASSLDTQGGYTF
clone size: many; D gene: TRBD2; V gene: TRBV5-4; J gene: TRBJ2-2; CDR3 DNA: TGTGCCAGCAGGGGAGGACTAGCGGGAGGGAACACCGGGGAGCTGTTTTTT; CDR3 protein: CASRGGLAGGNTGELFF
clone size: NA; D gene: TRBD2; V gene: TRBV7-6; J gene: TRBJ2-5; CDR3 DNA: TGTGCCAGCAGCTTAGTGACTAGCGGGAGGGCGGGGGAAGAGACCCAGTACTTC; CDR3 protein: CASSLVTSGRAGEETQYF
clone size: NA; D gene: TRBD1; V gene: TRBV5-4; J gene: TRBJ1-3; CDR3 DNA: TGTGCCAGCAGCGGCGGGACAGTCTCTGGAAACACCATATATTTT; CDR3 protein: CASSGGTVSGNTIYF
clone size: NA; D gene: NA; V gene: TRBV10-1; J gene: TRBJ1-4; CDR3 DNA: TGCGCCAGCAGCGCGGGGGGCCTCGGCGAAAAACTGTTTTTT; CDR3 protein: CASSAGGLGEKLFF
clone size: few; D gene: TRBD2; V gene: TRBV2; J gene: TRBJ2-7; CDR3 DNA: TGTGCCAGCACCGAATCTAGCGGGAGCTTTATATACGAGCAGTACTTC; CDR3 protein: CASTESSGSFIYEQYF
clone size: NA; D gene: NA; V gene: TRBV6-1; J gene: TRBJ2-5; CDR3 DNA: TGTGCCAGCAGTGAAGGGTACCAAGAGACCCAGTACTTC; CDR3 protein: CASSEGYQETQYF
clone size: NA; D gene: NA; V gene: TRBV6-5; J gene: TRBJ1-3; CDR3 DNA: TGTGCCAGCAGCCGGCGGGATGGAAACACCATATATTTT; CDR3 protein: CASSRRDGNTIYF
clone size: NA; D gene: NA; V gene: TRBV27; J gene: TRBJ1-5; CDR3 DNA: TGTGCCGGCAACAAAGCGCCGGGGTACGCCGGGCAGCCCCAGCATTTT; CDR3 protein: CAGNKAPGYAGQPQHF
clone size: NA; D gene: TRBD2; V gene: TRBV6-5; J gene: TRBJ2-1; CDR3 DNA: TGTGCCAGCAGCCTCGGGACTAGCAGAGAGCAGTTCTTC; CDR3 protein: CASSLGTSREQFF
clone size: NA; D gene: TRBD1; V gene: TRBV28; J gene: TRBJ2-7; CDR3 DNA: TGTGCCAGCAGTTTTGGGACAGCCCCCTACGAGCAGTACTTC; CDR3 protein: CASSFGTAPYEQYF
clone size: once; D gene: NA; V gene: TRBV25-1; J gene: TRBJ1-1; CDR3 DNA: TGTGCCAGCAGTTTATTACTCCAACCGTTGGGTTACAACACTGAAGCTTTCTTT; CDR3 protein: CASSLLLQPLGYNTEAFF